The clone carrying this T cell receptor beta chain was counted only a few times. Its antigen is currently unknown. Germline-derived CDR1 and CDR2 are SGHTA and FQGTGA. Trimming removed 5 bases from V and 4 bases from J, with 13 bases in between. This CDR3 region has 14 residues. The record originates from a study of OX40 agonist ivuxolimab in advanced cancers. Study-wide background: Three patients, one with hepatocellular carcinoma and two with cutaneous melanoma, responded partially. Study results and caveats: The CD4+ and CD8+ T cells in the blood had expanded clonally by week 6 at 0.1 to 3.0 mg/kg.

The protocol was immunoSEQ multiplex PCR, while the TCRdb copy is restricted to in-frame clones and leaves out a portion. The sample lists some 80,000 clones, around 86% occurring once. Systemic immunosuppression or a history of autoimmune disease excluded patients. The specimen comprised CD4+ or CD8+ T cells sorted from blood, sampled in a trial of the OX40 agonist ivuxolimab. The V call is TRBV7-3, the J call TRBJ2-3, with D perhaps TRBD1 or TRBD2 (6 bases each). The sequence came from an adult with an advanced solid tumor such as melanoma, head and neck, liver or kidney cancer. The CDR3: CASSPGGPADTQYF. Here the CDR3 DNA reads TGTGCCAGCAGCCCCGGGGGCCCCGCAGATACGCAGTATTTT. The full variable domain, in which reference TRBV7-3 and TRBJ2-3 provide the parts outside the CDR3, is GAGVSQTPSNKVTEKGKYVELRCDPISGHTALYWYRQSLGQGPEFLIYFQGTGAADDSGLPNDRFFAVRPEGSVSTLKIQRTERGDSAVYLCASSPGGPADTQYFGPGTRLTVL.